The clone carrying this T cell receptor (beta chain) was counted only a few times. The antigen remains unidentified. V shed 5 bases and J shed 4 bases, with 18 bases lying between them. The CDR3 spans 15 residues. Per germline, CDR1 SEHNR and CDR2 FQNEAQ (reference sequence). This specimen comes from a study of T cells in Graves' hyperthyroidism and ophthalmopathy. General study findings and limits: Ophthalmopathy was predicted by the model a median of 6.5 months ahead of onset.

Absent ophthalmopathy progression within 18 months defined stable Graves' hyperthyroidism. Lactation, pregnancy, other autoimmune disease or uncontrolled infection led to exclusion of patients. Researchers amplified the TCR beta CDR3 regions from RNA transcripts. First-round RT-PCR targeting the TCR CDR3 was performed with the HTBI primer set. MiXCR was run by TCRdb on the multiplex PCR reads, yielding one entry per CDR3 protein. Of hundreds of thousands of distinct CDR3 sequences listed, 15% to 17% are singletons. The rearrangement joins TRBV7-9 to TRBJ2-7; D is perhaps TRBD2 (7 bases). Sample: blood. This sequence was found in a young woman with Graves' hyperthyroidism. CDR3: CASSPGGRGGYEQYF. The CDR3 DNA sequence: TGTGCCAGCAGCCCCGGAGGCAGGGGAGGGTACGAGCAGTACTTC.